This paragraph covers one TCR beta chain sequence. Its antigen is undetermined. The data stem from a study of cytotoxic CD8 clonotypes in ibrutinib-treated CLL. The V and J ends lost 3 bases and 6 bases, in that order; junction bases with no gene match: 10. Germline V gene lookup returns CDR1 SGHNT and CDR2 YENEEA. CDR3 length: 15 residues. Data came from immunoSEQ multiplex PCR; TCRdb stores just in-frame clones and leaves some out. Among about 300,000 clones listed, more than 70% were seen once. Study-wide points: There were few public clonotypes, and on treatment they contracted or stayed stable.

The source was PBMCs, collected at disease progression, from a patient treated with ibrutinib. The source is a human donor with chronic lymphocytic leukemia. J is TRBJ2-7 and V is TRBV11-3; 8 bases are a match to TRBD2. The CDR3 DNA reads as TGTGCCAGCAGCTTGGACTTCGGGGGGGCGCCCGAGCAGTACTTC. This codes for CASSLDFGGAPEQYF.